Listed here are 17 T cell receptor beta chains from one sample, sequenced in a study of human T cells and chemical hapten exposure. Time point given: patch test 3, about 24 weeks after DPC sensitization. Treatment noted: therapeutic diphenylcyclopropenone sensitization with weekly scalp DPC. MiXCR, applied by TCRdb to the RACE reads, yields one record per CDR3 protein. The sample consists of some 170,000 distinct CDR3 sequences, roughly 26% of them appearing once. The sample here was whole blood, taken in connection with sensitization to the hapten diphenylcyclopropenone (DPC). The receptors were sampled from a woman younger than 35 with alopecia areata. Some clones in this sample may be carry-over from other donors' samples.

The chain employs TRBV4-2 and TRBJ1-2; D possibly corresponds to TRBD1 (5 bases). This CDR3 is 15 amino acids long. Germline CDR1 reads LGHNA; CDR2 reads YNFKEQ. V shed 0 bases and J shed 5 bases, with 13 bases lying between them. DNA of the CDR3: TGTGCCAGCAGCCAAGATTTGGGGGTGAAATATGGCTACACCTTC. The encoded protein is CASSQDLGVKYGYTF.

This clonotype has only a few counts. The chain links TRBV27 to TRBJ2-3; the D gene is possibly TRBD2 (5 bases). The CDR3 spans 13 residues. Germline CDR1 MNHEY, CDR2 SMNVEV (reference sequence). Trimming removed 11 bases at V and 0 bases at J, with 12 bases between. The CDR3 DNA reads as TGTGCCTCAGGACTGGCTAGCACAGATACGCAGTATTTT. Amino acids: CASGLASTDTQYF.

This chain connects TRBV7-2 to TRBJ2-7; the D is unclear. Germline V gene lookup returns CDR1 SGHTA and CDR2 FQGNSA. The CDR3 is made up of 12 amino acids. The V gene lost 5 bases and the J gene lost 2 bases, with 7 bases spanning the gap. CDR3 amino acids: CASSVWPYEQYF. The CDR3 DNA reads as TGTGCCAGCAGCGTCTGGCCCTACGAGCAGTACTTC.

This clonotype was found a few times. V is TRBV7-9 and J is TRBJ2-3; the D gene is possibly TRBD2 (5 bases). V lost 1 base and J 4 bases, leaving 9 bases between the germline ends. In germline, CDR1 is SEHNR, CDR2 FQNEAQ (reference sequence). The CDR3 is 14 amino acids. As DNA, the CDR3 is TGTGCCAGCAGCTTAGTTGGGAGCGCAGATACGCAGTATTTT. Protein: CASSLVGSADTQYF.

This chain links TRBV7-8 with TRBJ2-1; D is uncertain. V was cut by 2 bases and J by 0 bases, with 5 bases left in between. The CDR3 sequence is 14 residues long. The germline CDR1 and CDR2 sequences are SGHVS and FQNEAQ. The CDR3: CASSLTPSYNEQFF. The CDR3 region has the DNA TGTGCCAGCAGCTTAACCCCCTCCTACAATGAGCAGTTCTTC.

The rearrangement uses TRBV5-1 and TRBJ2-3, with no clear D. With 5 bases removed from V and 2 bases from J, the gap between germline ends came to 9 bases. CDR3 length equals 13 residues. The V gene's germline CDR1 is SGHRS and CDR2 YFSETQ. The CDR3 protein is CASSTQPTDTQYF. The CDR3 DNA is TGCGCCAGCAGTACACAACCCACAGATACGCAGTATTTT.

This clonotype has a handful of counts. The chain has TRBV20-1 and TRBJ2-2, with TRBD2 matching 14 bases. Per the germline V gene, CDR1 is DFQATT and CDR2 is SNEGSKA (reference sequence). This CDR3 is built from 17 residues. The V segment lost 6 bases and the J segment 4 bases; nucleotides outside the gene matches: 10. CDR3 sequence: CSAPRLAGGRGTGELFF. The CDR3 DNA is TGCAGTGCGCCCAGACTAGCGGGAGGGCGTGGCACCGGGGAGCTGTTTTTT.

The gene calls are TRBV12-3 or TRBV12-4 and TRBJ1-6; D is undetermined. Trimming removed 6 bases at V and 10 bases at J, with 16 bases between. This CDR3 spans 14 amino acids. This chain's CDR3 is CASRDNPRSSPLHF. In DNA form, the CDR3 reads TGTGCCAGCAGGGATAATCCTCGTAGCTCACCCCTCCACTTT.

The V call is TRBV12-3 or TRBV12-4, the J call TRBJ1-6; D not resolved. The CDR3 totals 9 residues. The V end was cut by 8 bases, the J end by 10 bases, with 3 bases between. The CDR3 region is CASGSPLHF. CDR3 DNA: TGTGCCAGCGGCTCACCCCTCCACTTT.

The chain carries TRBV7-2 and TRBJ2-5, with 10 nucleotides matching TRBD1. CDR1 is SGHTA, CDR2 FQGNSA, per germline. V was clipped by 1 base and J by 3 bases; unmatched bases: 8. The CDR3 is made up of 17 amino acids. In DNA, the CDR3 is TGTGCCAGCAGCTTAGGTGGATTGACAGGGGGCAAAGAGACCCAGTACTTC. This gives the protein CASSLGGLTGGKETQYF.

This clonotype was counted only a few times. This sequence joins TRBV6-5 and TRBJ2-1; D might be TRBD1 (5 bases). Per the germline V gene, CDR1 is MNHEY and CDR2 is SVGAGI. Trimming shortened V by 2 bases and J by 2 bases, and 10 bases separated the two germline ends. The CDR3 has 15 residues. The CDR3 coding sequence is TGTGCCAGCAGTTACAAAGGGGCCGCCTACAATGAGCAGTTCTTC. Translation gives CASSYKGAAYNEQFF.

This clonotype was counted ten times or more. The V call is TRBV3-1, the J call TRBJ2-3, with 9 bases fitting TRBD2. Germline CDR1 reads LGHDT; CDR2 reads YNNKEL (reference sequence). The CDR3 has 16 residues. The trim removed 4 bases at V and 1 base at J, leaving 6 bases unmatched. This CDR3 is CASSPLLAGGTDTQYF. CDR3 nucleotides: TGTGCCAGCAGCCCCTTACTAGCGGGCGGCACAGATACGCAGTATTTT.

This clonotype has a count of ten or more. The J gene is TRBJ1-6, the V gene TRBV4-2; TRBD1 might be the D (5 bases). Trimming removed 0 bases at V and 6 bases at J, with 21 bases between. The CDR3 is made up of 19 amino acids. Germline V CDR1 and CDR2: LGHNA, YNFKEQ. CDR3 nucleotide sequence: TGTGCCAGCAGCCAAGAAGTACCCCGGACAAAGCAGGGTAATTCACCCCTCCACTTT. This sequence encodes CASSQEVPRTKQGNSPLHF.

The chain uses TRBV19 and TRBJ2-7; D gene ambiguous. CDR3 length: 14 amino acids. Germline V lookup: CDR1 LNHDA, CDR2 SQIVND (reference sequence). The V end lost 2 bases, the J end lost 0 bases, and 8 bases lay between the germline ends. Here the CDR3 reads CASSITPSSYEQYF. The DNA of the CDR3 is TGTGCCAGTAGTATAACCCCGAGCTCCTACGAGCAGTACTTC.

Here the CDR3 DNA reads TGTGCCAGCAGCTTACCCGAGACAGCAAGCACAGATACGCAGTATTTT. This codes for CASSLPETASTDTQYF. The gene calls are TRBV7-8 and TRBJ2-3; tentatively, D is TRBD1 (5 bases). CDR1 and CDR2 from the germline V gene are SGHVS and FQNEAQ. This CDR3 comprises 16 residues. The germline V and J ends were trimmed by 2 bases and 0 bases, with 12 bases remaining between them. Full variable domain (missing parts from reference TRBV7-8 and TRBJ2-3): GAGVSQSPRYKVAKRGQDVALRCDPISGHVSLFWYQQALGQGPEFLTYFQNEAQLDKSGLPSDRFFAERPEGSVSTLKIQRTQQEDSAVYLCASSLPETASTDTQYFGPGTRLTVL.

This sequence joins TRBV4-1 and TRBJ2-1; 12 positions match TRBD2. CDR1 MGHRA and CDR2 YSYEKL come from the germline V gene. V was pared by 3 bases and J by 2 bases, with 17 bases of the junction left unmatched. The CDR3 has 21 residues. The CDR3 nucleotides read TGCGCCAGCAGCCAGCAACCGGGACTAGCGGGCCGCTACGACCCCTACAATGAGCAGTTCTTC. It codes for CASSQQPGLAGRYDPYNEQFF.

The chain links TRBV20-1 to TRBJ2-4; no clear D gene. This CDR3 has 16 amino acids. Germline loops: CDR1 DFQATT, CDR2 SNEGSKA (reference sequence). The V gene lost 1 base and the J gene lost 6 bases, with 19 bases spanning the gap. The CDR3 DNA is TGCAGTGCTAGAGTCATGGCGAGAGGTTTCGGAAACATTCAGTACTTC. It encodes CSARVMARGFGNIQYF.